A single sample gave rise to the 32 T cell receptor beta chains below, sequenced in a study of shared clonotypes between healthy human individuals. CD45RO-negative cells were positively selected for CCR7, leaving out terminally differentiated effector memory CD45RA+ cells. The protocol was immunoSEQ multiplex PCR, while the TCRdb copy is restricted to in-frame clones and leaves out a portion. This table has about 2.2 million clones, 80% to 95% appearing once. The sequenced sample consisted of naive CD8+ T cells from PBMCs. These receptors all come from a young man in good health. Some clones in this sample may be carry-over from other donors' samples.

The V and J genes are TRBV28 and TRBJ2-2; no firm D call. Germline loops: CDR1 MDHEN, CDR2 SYDVKM. V lost 1 base and J 0 bases, leaving 9 bases between the germline ends. This CDR3 has 16 residues. The CDR3 DNA reads TGTGCCAGCAGTTTATATCAGGATTCGAACACCGGGGAGCTGTTTTTT. It is translated as CASSLYQDSNTGELFF.

Concerning this clone itself: Other DNA sequences of this sample code for an identical CDR3. This sequence joins TRBV2 and TRBJ2-1; the match to TRBD2 covers 7 bases. CDR3 length: 12 amino acids. CDR1 and CDR2 from the germline V gene are SNHLY and FYNNEI. V gave up 8 bases and J gave up 2 bases; unmatched junction bases: 0. The CDR3 reads CASGRAYNEQFF. The CDR3 bases are TGTGCCAGCGGGAGGGCCTACAATGAGCAGTTCTTC.

The chain joins TRBV6-5 to TRBJ1-2, with D perhaps matching TRBD1 (5 bases). CDR1 is MNHEY, CDR2 SVGAGI, per germline. Trimming cost V 7 bases and J 8 bases, with 17 bases left between them. The CDR3 runs to 13 residues. CDR3 DNA: TGTGCCAGCATTGGGGCAGATCATACCGGCTACACCTTC. It specifies CASIGADHTGYTF.

This clone has just a few counts. V is TRBV30 and J is TRBJ1-2; no clear D. V lost 0 bases to trimming and J lost 5 bases, with 10 bases between them. The germline CDR1 and CDR2 sequences are GTSNPN and SVGIG (reference sequence). This CDR3 has 13 amino acids. The CDR3 loop reads CAWSVPGIYGYTF. DNA of the CDR3: TGTGCCTGGAGTGTTCCGGGAATTTATGGCTACACCTTC.

This clone has just one count. The chain has TRBV10-3 and TRBJ2-7, with D possibly TRBD2 on 5 matching bases. V lost 10 bases, J lost 2 bases, and 15 bases lay in between. CDR1 is ENHRY and CDR2 is SYGVKD in the germline V gene. The CDR3 is 13 amino acids. The CDR3 sequence is CATRLLEAYEQYF. The CDR3 coding sequence is TGTGCCACGAGATTACTAGAGGCCTACGAGCAGTACTTC.

This chain joins TRBV27 and TRBJ2-1; 14 bases line up with TRBD2. With V trimmed by 5 bases and J by 5 bases, 2 bases remained unmatched. Germline CDR1 MNHEY, CDR2 SMNVEV (reference sequence). This CDR3 comprises 15 residues. This CDR3 is CASSRLAGGDNEQFF. The CDR3 region has the DNA TGTGCCAGCAGTCGACTAGCGGGAGGGGACAATGAGCAGTTCTTC.

This rearrangement joins TRBV9 to TRBJ2-3, with 9 bases identical to TRBD2. V shed 2 bases, J shed 5 bases, and the junction held 6 bases outside the gene matches. This CDR3 is built from 15 residues. CDR1 SGDLS and CDR2 YYNGEE come from the germline V gene. CDR3 sequence reads: CASSVLAGVLDTQYF. CDR3 nucleotides: TGTGCCAGCAGCGTCTTAGCGGGAGTTCTAGATACGCAGTATTTT.

The chain carries TRBV15 and TRBJ2-2; D is unclear. The V gene's germline CDR1 is LNHNV and CDR2 YYDKDF (reference sequence). The CDR3 runs 13 residues. With 4 bases removed from V and 4 bases from J, the gap between germline ends came to 7 bases. The CDR3: CATSNWGTGELFF. The CDR3 DNA follows: TGTGCCACCAGCAACTGGGGCACCGGGGAGCTGTTTTTT. The full variable domain, completed using reference TRBV15 and TRBJ2-2, is DAMVIQNPRYQVTQFGKPVTLSCSQTLNHNVMYWYQQKSSQAPKLLFHYYDKDFNNEADTPDNFQSRRPNTSFCFLDIRSPGLGDTAMYLCATSNWGTGELFFGEGSRLTVL.

V is TRBV5-1 and J is TRBJ2-7, with a possible D match to TRBD2 (6 bases). Per germline, CDR1 SGHRS and CDR2 YFSETQ. The CDR3 covers 17 residues. Trimming took off 4 bases at V and 0 bases at J, with 20 bases between the two ends. CDR3 protein: CASSPGPGGRSSYEQYF. The DNA for the CDR3 is TGCGCCAGCAGCCCGGGCCCCGGGGGTCGGAGCTCCTACGAGCAGTACTTC.

The gene calls are TRBV7-8 and TRBJ2-7; the match to TRBD1 covers 8 bases. Germline loops: CDR1 SGHVS, CDR2 FQNEAQ. The CDR3 consists of 15 residues. Trimming removed 4 bases from V and 1 base from J; junction bases left unmatched: 6. CDR3 nucleotides: TGTGCCAGCAGCTCCCAGGACAGGGAGTCCTACGAGCAGTACTTC. The encoded protein is CASSSQDRESYEQYF. Combining the CDR3 with reference TRBV7-8 and TRBJ2-7 gives the whole variable domain GAGVSQSPRYKVAKRGQDVALRCDPISGHVSLFWYQQALGQGPEFLTYFQNEAQLDKSGLPSDRFFAERPEGSVSTLKIQRTQQEDSAVYLCASSSQDRESYEQYFGPGTRLTVT.

The chain is built from TRBV11-2 and TRBJ2-2, with 8 bases fitting TRBD1. Looked up from germline, CDR1 is SGHAT and CDR2 is FQNNGV. V lost 5 bases to trimming and J lost 5 bases; unmatched junction nucleotides: 7. CDR3 length equals 15 residues. Written as DNA, the CDR3 is TGTGCCAGCAGCCCTAGGGACAGGCCGACCGGGGAGCTGTTTTTT. Translation: CASSPRDRPTGELFF.

CDR3 amino acids: CASSPRDRGPNEQFF. The CDR3 coding sequence is TGTGCCAGCAGCCCGCGGGACAGGGGGCCTAATGAGCAGTTCTTC. V and J are TRBV7-9 and TRBJ2-1; 12 bases align to TRBD1. Germline V gene data show CDR1 as SEHNR and CDR2 as FQNEAQ (reference sequence). J was trimmed by 7 bases and V by 5 bases; bases with no gene match: 6. The CDR3 runs 15 residues. The entire variable domain, with the rest obtained from reference TRBV7-9 and TRBJ2-1, is as follows: DTGVSQNPRHKITKRGQNVTFRCDPISEHNRLYWYRQTLGQGPEFLTYFQNEAQLEKSRLLSDRFSAERPKGSFSTLEIQRTEQGDSAMYLCASSPRDRGPNEQFFGPGTRLTVL.

V and J are TRBV5-1 and TRBJ1-3; D might be TRBD1 (6 bases). The CDR3 spans 15 residues. Between the trimmed V and J ends, which lost 5 bases and 0 bases, there was a span of 12 bases. The germline V gene has CDR1 SGHRS and CDR2 YFSETQ. CDR3 in DNA: TGCGCCAGCAGTTCAAGCAGGGGCTCTGGAAACACCATATATTTT. Protein: CASSSSRGSGNTIYF.

The table lists this clone with a count of one. J is TRBJ1-1 and V is TRBV10-3; the D gene is possibly TRBD1 (5 bases). The CDR3 is 14 residues long. Trimming cost V 6 bases and J 1 base, with 12 bases left between them. Germline V gene sequence: CDR1 ENHRY, CDR2 SYGVKD. The DNA for the CDR3 is TGTGCCATCAGGGACTGGGGCAGGAACACTGAAGCTTTCTTT. Protein: CAIRDWGRNTEAFF.

The V gene is TRBV6-5, the J gene TRBJ2-7; possible D gene TRBD1, 6 bases. The CDR3 has 15 residues. The V and J ends lost 2 bases and 7 bases respectively, with 18 bases between them. The germline CDR1 and CDR2 sequences are MNHEY and SVGAGI. The CDR3 here is CASSYVIGSRGEQYF. CDR3 nucleotide sequence: TGTGCCAGCAGTTACGTAATCGGCTCCAGGGGTGAGCAGTACTTC.

The rearrangement links TRBV10-3 to TRBJ2-3; D is perhaps TRBD2 (5 bases). V gave up 3 bases and J gave up 5 bases, with 12 bases separating them. Looked up from germline, CDR1 is ENHRY and CDR2 is SYGVKD. The CDR3 is made up of 14 amino acids. The CDR3 protein is CAISDYSEGDTQYF. The CDR3 nucleotides read TGTGCCATCAGTGATTACTCCGAGGGAGATACGCAGTATTTT.

J is TRBJ1-1 and V is TRBV29-1; 8 bases line up with TRBD1. The CDR3 runs to 13 residues. J gave up 11 bases and V 0 bases, and 8 bases lay outside the gene matches. The V gene's germline CDR1 is SQVTM and CDR2 ANQGSEA. For the CDR3, the DNA is TGCAGCGTTGAAGACTCAGACAGGGGAGCGGCTTTCTTT. Encoded protein: CSVEDSDRGAAFF.

A single count supports this clone. Distinct nucleotide sequences in the sample also encode this CDR3. The V and J genes are TRBV5-1 and TRBJ2-7; a possible D gene is TRBD2 (6 bases). The CDR3 is 14 residues long. Trimming took 0 bases from V and 2 from J, leaving 9 bases between them. Germline V lookup: CDR1 SGHRS, CDR2 YFSETQ. The CDR3 loop reads CASSLGTGAYEQYF. In DNA, the CDR3 is TGCGCCAGCAGCTTGGGCACGGGGGCCTACGAGCAGTACTTC.

The chain recombines TRBV6-5 with TRBJ1-1; D uncertain. CDR3 length: 13 amino acids. Germline V gene lookup returns CDR1 MNHEY and CDR2 SVGAGI. The V end was cut by 3 bases, the J end by 1 base, with 6 bases between. CDR3 amino acids: CASSYTPNTEAFF. The DNA for the CDR3 is TGTGCCAGCAGTTATACGCCGAACACTGAAGCTTTCTTT.

This sequence joins TRBV6-5 and TRBJ2-1, with no clear D. The CDR3 has 14 residues. Trimming removed 6 bases at V and 4 bases at J, with 13 bases between. Germline V gene sequence: CDR1 MNHEY, CDR2 SVGAGI. This CDR3 is CASSPTDGYNEQFF. CDR3 nucleotide sequence: TGTGCCAGCAGCCCCACTGACGGTTACAATGAGCAGTTCTTC.

The rearrangement links TRBV10-3 to TRBJ2-2, with 7 bases lining up with TRBD2. This CDR3 is 14 amino acids long. J was trimmed by 5 bases and V by 0 bases; bases with no gene match: 0. Germline loops: CDR1 ENHRY, CDR2 SYGVKD. The CDR3 loop is CAISESRGTGELFF. The CDR3 DNA follows: TGTGCCATCAGTGAGTCGCGGGGGACCGGGGAGCTGTTTTTT.

This chain links TRBV27 with TRBJ2-7; the D call may be TRBD1 or TRBD2 (5 bases each). The CDR3 is 16 residues long. Trimming took 4 bases from V and 0 from J, leaving 16 bases between them. Germline V lookup: CDR1 MNHEY, CDR2 SMNVEV (reference sequence). Here the CDR3 DNA reads TGTGCCAGCAGTTATTCTTCAGGGACGGTCTCCTACGAGCAGTACTTC. It is translated as CASSYSSGTVSYEQYF.

The rearrangement links TRBV19 to TRBJ1-2, with D possibly matching TRBD1 (6 bases). The germline V and J ends were trimmed by 3 bases and 4 bases, with 12 bases remaining between them. This CDR3 has 14 amino acids. Germline CDR1 LNHDA, CDR2 SQIVND (reference sequence). Here the CDR3 reads CASSIKGTLYGYTF. The DNA for the CDR3 is TGTGCCAGTAGTATCAAAGGGACACTCTATGGCTACACCTTC.

The chain couples TRBV13 to TRBJ2-7, with D maybe TRBD2 (6 bases). Germline V lookup: CDR1 PRHDT, CDR2 FYEKMQ (reference sequence). The CDR3 consists of 16 residues. V was trimmed by 4 bases and J by 0 bases, leaving 16 bases between them. The DNA for the CDR3 is TGTGCCAGCAGCTCAAACTTAGCGGAGTACTCCTACGAGCAGTACTTC. As protein: CASSSNLAEYSYEQYF.

V usage is TRBV5-6 and J usage is TRBJ2-7; D perhaps matches TRBD2 (6 bases). The V and J ends lost 3 bases and 6 bases respectively, with 13 bases between them. Germline CDR1 is SGHDT and CDR2 is YYEEEE. This CDR3 spans 13 amino acids. CDR3 residues: CASSYGGVGEQYF. The DNA of the CDR3 is TGTGCCAGCAGCTACGGGGGAGTCGGCGAGCAGTACTTC.

V is TRBV7-9 and J is TRBJ2-7; D is unclear. Trimming shortened V by 4 bases and J by 5 bases, and 9 bases separated the two germline ends. The germline V gene encodes CDR1 SEHNR and CDR2 FQNEAQ (reference sequence). The CDR3 covers 12 residues. The CDR3 here is CASSSGSDEQYF. The CDR3 region has the DNA TGTGCCAGCAGCTCCGGATCTGACGAGCAGTACTTC.

For the CDR3, the DNA is TGCGCCAGCAGTCGCCCCCATTACACAGATACGCAGTATTTT. Translating gives CASSRPHYTDTQYF. This rearrangement joins TRBV23-1 to TRBJ2-3, with D uncertain. TRBV23-1 is designated an ORF whose function remains uncertain. This CDR3 has 14 residues. Trimming took off 4 bases at V and 2 bases at J, with 10 bases between the two ends.

V gene TRBV20-1 combines with J gene TRBJ2-1; the D is unclear. Per germline, CDR1 DFQATT and CDR2 SNEGSKA (reference sequence). Trimming shortened V by 2 bases and J by 11 bases, and 10 bases separated the two germline ends. The CDR3 is made up of 11 amino acids. CDR3 DNA sequence: TGCAGTGCTAGACCCAACCAGAAGCAGTTCTTC. It is translated as CSARPNQKQFF.

This sequence joins TRBV4-1 and TRBJ2-1; a weak D match, TRBD2 (5 bases). The CDR3 runs to 16 residues. V lost 0 bases, J lost 4 bases, and 13 bases lay in between. Germline loops: CDR1 MGHRA, CDR2 YSYEKL. In DNA, the CDR3 is TGCGCCAGCAGCCAAGACGCGCGGGCGGTATACAATGAGCAGTTCTTC. Its translation: CASSQDARAVYNEQFF.

The V gene is TRBV7-8, the J gene TRBJ2-2; 7 nucleotides line up with TRBD1. CDR1 is SGHVS, CDR2 FQNEAQ, per germline. The CDR3 totals 16 residues. With 3 bases clipped from V and 3 bases from J, the junction kept 7 bases outside the gene matches. The CDR3 reads CASSFFGTAYTGELFF. For the CDR3, the DNA is TGTGCCAGCAGCTTCTTCGGGACAGCCTACACCGGGGAGCTGTTTTTT.

The V gene is TRBV7-9, the J gene TRBJ2-7; D may match TRBD1 or TRBD2 (6 bases each). V dropped 4 bases and J dropped 1 base, with 17 bases sitting between them. This CDR3 has 16 amino acids. Germline V gene data show CDR1 as SEHNR and CDR2 as FQNEAQ (reference sequence). The DNA of the CDR3 is TGTGCCAGCAGCTCCCCACAGGGACTCTTTTCCTACGAGCAGTACTTC. Its protein product is CASSSPQGLFSYEQYF.

The CDR3 here is CASSLTGVHSYEQYF. DNA of the CDR3: TGCGCCAGCAGCCTCACTGGTGTACACTCCTACGAGCAGTACTTC. This chain connects TRBV5-1 to TRBJ2-7; no reliable D call. The germline CDR1 and CDR2 sequences are SGHRS and YFSETQ. This CDR3 contains 15 residues. Trimming removed 4 bases from V and 0 bases from J, with 14 bases in between.